This passage covers 25 T cell receptor beta chains from one sample sequenced in a study of OX40 agonist ivuxolimab in advanced cancers. Sequencing used immunoSEQ multiplex PCR; TCRdb keeps in-frame clones, though not all of them. The table lists about 46,000 clones, 75% to 90% of them singletons. This specimen consisted of CD4+ or CD8+ T cells sorted from blood, obtained in a trial of the OX40 agonist ivuxolimab. The receptors originated from an adult with an advanced solid tumor such as melanoma, head and neck, liver or kidney cancer.

This clone was seen more than once but under ten times. The genes are TRBV11-1 and TRBJ2-1, with a possible D match to TRBD2 (5 bases). Germline V gene sequence: CDR1 SGHAT, CDR2 FQDESV (reference sequence). The V and J ends lost 4 bases and 2 bases respectively, with 9 bases between them. The CDR3 extends over 14 amino acids. The CDR3 is CASSSGLTYNEQFF. In DNA, the CDR3 is TGTGCCAGCAGCTCAGGACTGACCTACAATGAGCAGTTCTTC.

V gene TRBV5-6 combines with J gene TRBJ1-1; TRBD1 is a possible D gene (5 bases). The CDR3 is 12 residues long. The ends were cut back, 6 bases at V and 2 bases at J, with 8 bases in the middle. CDR1 SGHDT and CDR2 YYEEEE come from the germline V gene. The CDR3 region has the DNA TGTGCCAGCAAAGGGACCAACACTGAAGCTTTCTTT. Protein sequence: CASKGTNTEAFF.

This chain joins TRBV7-9 and TRBJ2-7; possible D gene TRBD2, 6 bases. V lost 0 bases and J lost 2, with 11 bases in between. CDR1 is SEHNR and CDR2 is FQNEAQ in the germline V gene (reference sequence). This CDR3 contains 15 residues. CDR3 sequence: CASSLARAGTYEQYF. CDR3 nucleotide sequence: TGTGCCAGCAGCTTAGCCCGCGCGGGAACCTACGAGCAGTACTTC.

The chain couples TRBV5-6 to TRBJ1-1; TRBD1 is a possible D gene (5 bases). CDR3 length: 13 residues. Germline loops: CDR1 SGHDT, CDR2 YYEEEE. V was clipped by 1 base and J by 1 base, with 5 bases between them. CDR3 nucleotides: TGTGCCAGCAGCTTGCAGGGGAACACTGAAGCTTTCTTT. It specifies CASSLQGNTEAFF. Complete variable domain (other parts from reference TRBV5-6 and TRBJ1-1): DAGVTQSPTHLIKTRGQQVTLRCSPKSGHDTVSWYQQALGQGPQFIFQYYEEEERQRGNFPDRFSGHQFPNYSSELNVNALLLGDSALYLCASSLQGNTEAFFGQGTRLTVV.

The V gene is TRBV5-4, the J gene TRBJ1-1, with D unresolved. V gave up 0 bases and J gave up 0 bases, with 12 bases separating them. CDR3 length: 16 residues. CDR1 is SGHNT, CDR2 YYREEE, per germline (reference sequence). CDR3 in DNA: TGTGCCAGCAGCTTGGATCGGGGTGGGGTGAACACTGAAGCTTTCTTT. It translates to CASSLDRGGVNTEAFF.

The V gene is TRBV27, the J gene TRBJ1-6; D is unresolved. V lost 3 bases, J lost 5 bases, and 11 bases lay in between. This CDR3 spans 15 amino acids. Germline CDR1 reads MNHEY; CDR2 reads SMNVEV (reference sequence). CDR3 sequence: CASSFFGPDNSPLHF. The CDR3 bases are TGTGCCAGCAGTTTCTTCGGTCCGGATAATTCACCCCTCCACTTT.

The chain links TRBV4-1 to TRBJ2-1, with 9 bases that match TRBD2. There are 11 residues in the CDR3. After removal of 1 base from V and 15 bases from J, the junction contained 1 base not matched to a gene. Germline-derived CDR1 and CDR2 are MGHRA and YSYEKL. In nucleotides, the CDR3 is TGCGCCAGCAGCCAAGGCGGGAGGGGGTTCTTC. Protein sequence: CASSQGGRGFF.

The chain couples TRBV19 to TRBJ1-5; 7 bases fit TRBD1. CDR3 length: 15 amino acids. From germline, CDR1 is LNHDA and CDR2 SQIVND (reference sequence). V lost 3 bases and J lost 8; bases outside the gene matches: 10. CDR3 residues: CASSMSQGMFKPQHF. CDR3 sequence (DNA): TGTGCCAGTAGTATGTCACAGGGGATGTTTAAGCCCCAGCATTTT.

V usage is TRBV29-1 and J usage is TRBJ2-7; 8 bases are shared with TRBD1. V gave up 5 bases and J gave up 3 bases; unmatched junction bases: 6. The CDR3 has 13 amino acids. CDR1 is SQVTM, CDR2 ANQGSEA, per germline. DNA of the CDR3: TGCAGCGTTATTTATGGACAGGGCTACGAGCAGTACTTC. It translates to CSVIYGQGYEQYF.

The chain links TRBV7-9 to TRBJ1-5, with D unclear. Trimming took off 5 bases at V and 2 bases at J, with 16 bases between the two ends. CDR3 length: 16 residues. Germline V gene lookup returns CDR1 SEHNR and CDR2 FQNEAQ (reference sequence). The CDR3 here is CASSLGLADGNQPQHF. The CDR3 DNA sequence: TGTGCCAGCAGCCTAGGACTCGCTGATGGCAATCAGCCCCAGCATTTT.

V is TRBV1 and J is TRBJ1-4; the listed D gene, TRBD1, was not tested against the DNA. TRBV1 is a pseudogene. This CDR3 is built from 18 residues. The CDR3 bases are TGCACCAGCAGCCAAGATAGAACCCTGGACAGGCGCGATGAAAAACTGTTTTTT. It translates to CTSSQDRTLDRRDEKLFF.

V and J are TRBV27 and TRBJ1-4; the D is unclear. The CDR3 is 15 residues long. CDR1 and CDR2 (germline): MNHEY, SMNVEV (reference sequence). The germline V and J ends were trimmed by 1 base and 3 bases, with 9 bases remaining between them. The CDR3 protein is CASSLYLTANEKLFF. Written as DNA, the CDR3 is TGTGCCAGCAGTTTATATTTGACGGCTAATGAAAAACTGTTTTTT.

This chain connects TRBV4-1 to TRBJ2-7, with TRBD2 matching 12 bases. V lost 3 bases and J lost 4; bases outside the gene matches: 7. The germline CDR1 and CDR2 sequences are MGHRA and YSYEKL. CDR3 length: 16 residues. The CDR3 DNA follows: TGCGCCAGCAGCCAGGATCTAGCGGGAGGGTGGTACGAGCAGTACTTC. Protein: CASSQDLAGGWYEQYF.

The chain carries TRBV5-5 and TRBJ2-1; a possible D gene is TRBD2 (5 bases). Germline lookup yields CDR1 SGHKS and CDR2 YYEKEE (reference sequence). This CDR3 contains 13 residues. With 2 bases removed from V and 6 bases from J, the gap between germline ends came to 9 bases. CDR3 DNA sequence: TGTGCCAGCAGCTTCTGGACTCTCAATGAGCAGTTCTTC. Protein sequence: CASSFWTLNEQFF.

The chain recombines TRBV6-1 with TRBJ2-5, with D unresolved. The V and J ends lost 2 bases and 7 bases respectively, with 8 bases between them. Germline V gives CDR1 MNHNS, CDR2 SASEGT. CDR3 length: 12 residues. As DNA, the CDR3 is TGTGCCAGCAGTGAATACTTAGGGACCCAGTACTTC. Residues: CASSEYLGTQYF.

The rearrangement uses TRBV28 and TRBJ1-1; D gene ambiguous. The CDR3 loop spans 15 amino acids. Germline loops: CDR1 MDHEN, CDR2 SYDVKM. V was clipped by 6 bases and J by 1 base, with 15 bases between them. The chain's CDR3 is CASSQAGRTNTEAFF. CDR3 coding DNA: TGTGCCAGCAGCCAGGCCGGGAGGACGAACACTGAAGCTTTCTTT. Drawing the rest from reference TRBV28 and TRBJ1-1, the complete variable domain is DVKVTQSSRYLVKRTGEKVFLECVQDMDHENMFWYRQDPGLGLRLIYFSYDVKMKEKGDIPEGYSVSREKKERFSLILESASTNQTSMYLCASSQAGRTNTEAFFGQGTRLTVV.

The genes are TRBV7-9 and TRBJ1-6; D gene uncertain. This CDR3 comprises 14 residues. Trimming left V 2 bases short and J 6 bases short, with 8 bases between. Germline loops: CDR1 SEHNR, CDR2 FQNEAQ (reference sequence). The CDR3 loop is CASSLPGGNSPLHF. CDR3 nucleotide sequence: TGTGCCAGCAGCTTACCGGGTGGTAATTCACCCCTCCACTTT. Looking up the rest from reference TRBV7-9 and TRBJ1-6 gives the full variable domain: DTGVSQNPRHKITKRGQNVTFRCDPISEHNRLYWYRQTLGQGPEFLTYFQNEAQLEKSRLLSDRFSAERPKGSFSTLEIQRTEQGDSAMYLCASSLPGGNSPLHFGNGTRLTVT.

The rearrangement links TRBV10-3 to TRBJ2-3; D uncertain. Germline V lookup: CDR1 ENHRY, CDR2 SYGVKD. The CDR3 has 15 residues. With 11 bases removed from V and 0 bases from J, the gap between germline ends came to 18 bases. CDR3 region: CAGAAALASTDTQYF. The DNA for the CDR3 is TGTGCCGGCGCCGCAGCGCTCGCTAGCACAGATACGCAGTATTTT.

DNA for the CDR3: TGTGCCAGCAGCTGGGGAAGAGAGACCCAGTACTTC. This translates into CASSWGRETQYF. The rearrangement uses TRBV5-6 and TRBJ2-5; D is ambiguous. With 3 bases removed from V and 4 bases from J, the gap between germline ends came to 7 bases. Germline loops: CDR1 SGHDT, CDR2 YYEEEE. The CDR3 is made up of 12 amino acids.

J is TRBJ2-7 and V is TRBV13; D possibly matches TRBD1 or TRBD2 (5 bases each). CDR3 length: 13 residues. Looked up from germline, CDR1 is PRHDT and CDR2 is FYEKMQ (reference sequence). V lost 4 bases to trimming and J lost 3 bases, with 10 bases between them. The CDR3 sequence: CASSSGRHYEQYF. The CDR3 DNA is TGTGCCAGCAGCTCGGGACGGCACTACGAGCAGTACTTC.

This sequence joins TRBV29-1 and TRBJ2-1, with TRBD2 matching over 8 bases. Unmatched junction bases numbered 2, after V lost 6 bases and J lost 1 base. The CDR3 contains 13 residues. Looked up from germline, CDR1 is SQVTM and CDR2 is ANQGSEA. CDR3 residues: CSVERESYNEQFF. In DNA form, the CDR3 reads TGCAGCGTGGAGCGGGAGTCCTACAATGAGCAGTTCTTC.

This chain uses TRBV15 with TRBJ2-3; 12 nucleotides agree with TRBD2. The CDR3 has 17 residues. Germline V CDR1 and CDR2: LNHNV, YYDKDF (reference sequence). With V trimmed by 3 bases and J by 6 bases, 10 bases remained unmatched. CDR3 in amino acids: CATSSPYGLAGMDTQYF. The CDR3 DNA follows: TGTGCCACCAGCAGCCCCTACGGACTAGCGGGGATGGATACGCAGTATTTT.

V gene TRBV28 combines with J gene TRBJ2-7; the D gene is possibly TRBD1 (5 bases). V shed 2 bases and J shed 6 bases, with 11 bases lying between them. The CDR3 is 13 amino acids. Germline V gives CDR1 MDHEN, CDR2 SYDVKM. The CDR3 DNA reads as TGTGCCAGCAGTTTACGCGCAGGGTCCGAGCAGTACTTC. This gives the protein CASSLRAGSEQYF.

Only a few counts were recorded for this clone. The V and J genes are TRBV9 and TRBJ1-1, with D unresolved. Germline V gene data show CDR1 as SGDLS and CDR2 as YYNGEE. The length of the CDR3 is 13 residues. Trimming shortened V by 0 bases and J by 7 bases, and 10 bases separated the two germline ends. CDR3 nucleotide sequence: TGTGCCAGCAGCGTAGGATTGGCTGTTGAAGCTTTCTTT. This gives the protein CASSVGLAVEAFF.

The chain links TRBV30 to TRBJ1-3; D is unclear. V was trimmed by 0 bases and J by 2 bases, leaving 11 bases between them. Germline V CDR1 and CDR2: GTSNPN, SVGIG (reference sequence). There are 15 residues in the CDR3. The CDR3 DNA reads TGTGCCTGGAGTGTACCGGGGTACACTGGAAACACCATATATTTT. Translation: CAWSVPGYTGNTIYF.